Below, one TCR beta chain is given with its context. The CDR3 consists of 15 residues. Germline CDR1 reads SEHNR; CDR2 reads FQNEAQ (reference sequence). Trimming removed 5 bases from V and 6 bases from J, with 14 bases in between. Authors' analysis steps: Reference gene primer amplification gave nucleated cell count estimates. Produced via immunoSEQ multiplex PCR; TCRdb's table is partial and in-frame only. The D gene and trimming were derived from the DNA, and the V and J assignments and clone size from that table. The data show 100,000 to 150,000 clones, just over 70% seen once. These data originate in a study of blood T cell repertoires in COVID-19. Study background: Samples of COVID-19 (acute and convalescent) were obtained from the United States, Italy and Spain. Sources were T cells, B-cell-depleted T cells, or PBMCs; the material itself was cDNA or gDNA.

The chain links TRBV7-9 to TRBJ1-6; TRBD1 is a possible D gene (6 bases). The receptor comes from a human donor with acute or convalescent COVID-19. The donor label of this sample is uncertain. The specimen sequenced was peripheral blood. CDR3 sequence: CASSLGQSTNSPLHF. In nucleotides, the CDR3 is TGTGCCAGCAGCCTCGGACAGTCTACTAATTCACCCCTCCACTTT.